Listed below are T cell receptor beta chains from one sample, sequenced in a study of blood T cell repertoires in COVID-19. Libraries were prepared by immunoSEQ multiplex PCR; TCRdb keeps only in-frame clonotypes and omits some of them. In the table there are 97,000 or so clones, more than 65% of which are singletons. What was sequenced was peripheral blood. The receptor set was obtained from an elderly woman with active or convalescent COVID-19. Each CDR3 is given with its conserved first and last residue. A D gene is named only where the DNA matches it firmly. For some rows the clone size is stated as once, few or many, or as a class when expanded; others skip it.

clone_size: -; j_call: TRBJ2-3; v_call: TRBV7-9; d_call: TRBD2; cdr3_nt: TGTGCCAGCAGCTCCAGTCGGACTAGCGGGAGTACAGATACGCAGTATTTT; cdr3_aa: CASSSSRTSGSTDTQYF
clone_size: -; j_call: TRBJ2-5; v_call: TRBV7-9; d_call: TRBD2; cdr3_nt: TGTGCCAGCAGCCCACGGGCGGGAGAAGAGACCCAGTACTTC; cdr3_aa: CASSPRAGEETQYF
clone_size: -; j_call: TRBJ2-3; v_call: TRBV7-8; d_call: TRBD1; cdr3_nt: TGTGCCAGCAGCTTAATCAGGGGGCACGCAGATACGCAGTATTTT; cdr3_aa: CASSLIRGHADTQYF
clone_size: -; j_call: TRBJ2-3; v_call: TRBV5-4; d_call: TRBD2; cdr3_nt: TGTGCCAGCAGCGGTGGACTAGCGGGGGTCACAGATACGCAGTATTTT; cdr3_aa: CASSGGLAGVTDTQYF
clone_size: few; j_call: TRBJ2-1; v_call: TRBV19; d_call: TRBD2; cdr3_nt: TGTGCCAGTACCTCTAGCGGGATCTACAATGAGCAGTTCTTC; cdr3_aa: CASTSSGIYNEQFF
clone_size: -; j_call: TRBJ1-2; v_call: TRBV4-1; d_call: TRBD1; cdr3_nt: TGCGCCAGCAGCCCGACAGGGTTTCATGGCTACACCTTC; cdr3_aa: CASSPTGFHGYTF
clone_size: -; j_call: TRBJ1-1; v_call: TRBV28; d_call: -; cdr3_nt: TGTGCCAGCAGTCTTCCCAACCGGGGGTGGGGCACTGAAGCTTTCTTT; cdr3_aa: CASSLPNRGWGTEAFF
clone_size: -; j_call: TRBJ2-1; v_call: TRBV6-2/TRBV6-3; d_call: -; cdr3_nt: TGTGCCAGCAGCGAAGATCGGGTCCCTAGTGAGCAGTTCTTC; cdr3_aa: CASSEDRVPSEQFF
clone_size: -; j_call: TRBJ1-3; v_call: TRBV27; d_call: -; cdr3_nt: TGTGCCAGCAGTGAAGGACACATCAGCTCTGGAAACACCATATATTTT; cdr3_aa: CASSEGHISSGNTIYF
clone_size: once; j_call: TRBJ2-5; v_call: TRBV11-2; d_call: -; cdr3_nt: TGTGCCAGCAGCTTAGGGTTTTTGGAGGTAGAGACCCAGTACTTC; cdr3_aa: CASSLGFLEVETQYF
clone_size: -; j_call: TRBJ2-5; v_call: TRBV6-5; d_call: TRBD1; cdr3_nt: TGTGCCATCGGGACAGGGAAGGCCCTGCAAGAGACCCAGTACTTC; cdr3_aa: CAIGTGKALQETQYF
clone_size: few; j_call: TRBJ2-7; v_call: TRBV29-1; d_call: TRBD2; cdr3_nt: TGCAGCGTTGGGGTGGCGGGAGAAGGCGAGCAGTACTTC; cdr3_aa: CSVGVAGEGEQYF
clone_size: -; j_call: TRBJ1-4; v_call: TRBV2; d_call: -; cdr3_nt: TGTGCCAGCAGTGAATATTTCAGGGGTGAAAAACTGTTTTTT; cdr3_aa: CASSEYFRGEKLFF
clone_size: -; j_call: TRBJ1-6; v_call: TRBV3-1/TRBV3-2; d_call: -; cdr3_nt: TGTGCCAGCAGGGACAGTTTCTCTAATTCACCCCTCCACTTT; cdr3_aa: CASRDSFSNSPLHF
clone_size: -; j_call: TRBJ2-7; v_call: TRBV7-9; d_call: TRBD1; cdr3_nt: TGTGCCAGCAGCCCGTGGGGGACAGCGTCCTACGAGCAGTACTTC; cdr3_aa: CASSPWGTASYEQYF
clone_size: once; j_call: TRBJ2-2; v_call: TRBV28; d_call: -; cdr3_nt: TGTGCCAGCAGATACACAGACACCAGGGAGCTGTTTTTT; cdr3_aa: CASRYTDTRELFF
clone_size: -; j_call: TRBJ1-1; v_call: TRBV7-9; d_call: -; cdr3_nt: TGTGCCAGCAGCTCGGACACGAACACTGAAGCTTTCTTT; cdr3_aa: CASSSDTNTEAFF
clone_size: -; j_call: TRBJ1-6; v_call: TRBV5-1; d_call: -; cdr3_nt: TGCGCCAGCAGCTTACAGGGAGCACGTAATTCACCCCTCCACTTT; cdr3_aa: CASSLQGARNSPLHF
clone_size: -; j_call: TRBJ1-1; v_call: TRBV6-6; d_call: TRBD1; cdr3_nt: TGTGCCACCGGGGGACAGGGGAGGACTGAAGCTTTCTTT; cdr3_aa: CATGGQGRTEAFF
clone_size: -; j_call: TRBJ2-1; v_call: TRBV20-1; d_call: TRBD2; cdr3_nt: TGCAGTGCTAGTGAATGGGGACTAGCGGGACCTAATGAGCAGTTCTTC; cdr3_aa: CSASEWGLAGPNEQFF
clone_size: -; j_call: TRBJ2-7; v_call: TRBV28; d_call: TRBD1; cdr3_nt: TGTGCCAGCAGCCCCGGACAGGGGCCCTACGAGCAGTACTTC; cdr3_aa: CASSPGQGPYEQYF
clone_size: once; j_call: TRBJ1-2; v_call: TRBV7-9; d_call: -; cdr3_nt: TGTGCCAGCAGCCAGCCGGGACAAAGGGGCTACACCTTC; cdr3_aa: CASSQPGQRGYTF
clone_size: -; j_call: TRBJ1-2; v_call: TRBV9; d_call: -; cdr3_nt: TGTGCCAGCAGCGCCCAGGGAGGGACTAACTATGGCTACACCTTC; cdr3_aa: CASSAQGGTNYGYTF
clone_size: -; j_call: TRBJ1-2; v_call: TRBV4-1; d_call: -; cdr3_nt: TGCGCCAGCAGCCAAGAAAGTCAGGGGATATATGGCTACACCTTC; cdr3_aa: CASSQESQGIYGYTF
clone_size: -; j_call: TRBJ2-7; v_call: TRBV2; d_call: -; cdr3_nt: TGTGCCAGCAGGAGGACTTTCCTGGCCTACGAGCAGTACTTC; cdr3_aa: CASRRTFLAYEQYF
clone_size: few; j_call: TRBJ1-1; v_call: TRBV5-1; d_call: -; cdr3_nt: TGCGCCAGCAGCTTGGTTCCCCAGGGGAAGAACACTGAAGCTTTCTTT; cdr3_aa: CASSLVPQGKNTEAFF
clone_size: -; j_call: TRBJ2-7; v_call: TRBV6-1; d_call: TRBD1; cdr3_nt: TGTGCCAGCAGTTGGGACAGGGGTATCTACGAGCAGTACTTC; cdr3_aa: CASSWDRGIYEQYF
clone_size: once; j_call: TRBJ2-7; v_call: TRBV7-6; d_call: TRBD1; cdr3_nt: TGTGCCAGCAGCCAGGGACAGGGGTCCTCGCAGTACTTC; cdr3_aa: CASSQGQGSSQYF
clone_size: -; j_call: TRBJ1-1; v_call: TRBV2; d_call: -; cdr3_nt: TGTGCCAGCACTAAACAGCTGAACACTGAAGCTTTCTTT; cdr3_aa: CASTKQLNTEAFF
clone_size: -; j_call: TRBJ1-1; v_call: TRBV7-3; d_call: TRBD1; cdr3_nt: TGTGCCAGCAGCTCCGGACAGGGTACCACTGAAGCTTTCTTT; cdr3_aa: CASSSGQGTTEAFF
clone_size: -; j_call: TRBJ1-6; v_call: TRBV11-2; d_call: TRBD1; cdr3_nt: TGTGCCAGCAGCCTGCGGACAGGGCTCTATAATTCACCCCTCCACTTT; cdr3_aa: CASSLRTGLYNSPLHF
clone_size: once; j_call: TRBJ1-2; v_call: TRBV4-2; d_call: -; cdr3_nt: TGTGCCAGCATGGAGGGGGGGATCTATGGCTACACCTTC; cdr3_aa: CASMEGGIYGYTF
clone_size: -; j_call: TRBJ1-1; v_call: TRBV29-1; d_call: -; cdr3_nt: TGCAGCGTCCAAATGATTCGGGATACTGAAGCTTTCTTT; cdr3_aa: CSVQMIRDTEAFF
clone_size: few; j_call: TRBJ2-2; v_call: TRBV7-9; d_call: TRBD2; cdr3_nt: TGTGCCGGAGGACTAGCGGGCCCCGGGGAGCTGTTTTTT; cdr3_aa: CAGGLAGPGELFF
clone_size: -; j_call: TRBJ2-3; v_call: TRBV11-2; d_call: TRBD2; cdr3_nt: TGTGCCAGCAGCTTACGACTAGCAACAGATACGCAGTATTTT; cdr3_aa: CASSLRLATDTQYF
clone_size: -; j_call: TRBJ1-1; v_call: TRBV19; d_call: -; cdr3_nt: TGTGCCAGTAGTGCACAGGAGGGCACTGAAGCTTTCTTT; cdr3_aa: CASSAQEGTEAFF
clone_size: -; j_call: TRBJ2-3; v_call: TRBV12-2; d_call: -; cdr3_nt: TGTGCAAGTCGCTCCGGACTAGCGGGAGGAGATACGCAGTATTTT; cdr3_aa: CASRSGLAGGDTQYF
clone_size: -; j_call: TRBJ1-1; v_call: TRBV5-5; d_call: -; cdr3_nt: TGTGCCAGCAGCTTGGAGCGGGGTTTAATCTCTGAAGCTTTCTTT; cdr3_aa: CASSLERGLISEAFF
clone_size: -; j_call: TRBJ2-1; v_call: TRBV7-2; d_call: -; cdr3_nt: TGTGCCAGCAGCTTAGTGGTACAGGACAATGAGCAGTTCTTC; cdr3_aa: CASSLVVQDNEQFF
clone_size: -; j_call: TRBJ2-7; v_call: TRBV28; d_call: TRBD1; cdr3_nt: TGTGCCAGCAGTTACCCCGGACAGGGCGCCTGGTATTTC; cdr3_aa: CASSYPGQGAWYF
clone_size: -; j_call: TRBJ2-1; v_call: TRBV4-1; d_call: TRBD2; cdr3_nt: TGCGCCAGCAGCCAGGAACTAGCGGGAGGATTATCTGAGCAGTTCTTC; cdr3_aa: CASSQELAGGLSEQFF
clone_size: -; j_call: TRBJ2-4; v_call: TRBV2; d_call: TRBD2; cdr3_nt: TGTGCCAGCAGTGACTGGTCTGGACTAGCGGATAACATTCAGTACTTC; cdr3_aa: CASSDWSGLADNIQYF
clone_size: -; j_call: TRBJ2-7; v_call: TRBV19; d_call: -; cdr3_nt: TGTGCCAGTAGTACCTCCGGGTTAGTGCAGTACTTC; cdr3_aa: CASSTSGLVQYF
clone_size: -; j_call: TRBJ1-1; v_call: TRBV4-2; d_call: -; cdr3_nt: TGTGCCAGCAGCCAAGATAACAGGGAAGCTTTCTTT; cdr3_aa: CASSQDNREAFF
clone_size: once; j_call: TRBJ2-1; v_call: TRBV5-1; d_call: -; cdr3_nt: TGCGCCAGCAGCCTACTAGCCCCGATTCTCAATGAGCAGTTCTTC; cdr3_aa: CASSLLAPILNEQFF
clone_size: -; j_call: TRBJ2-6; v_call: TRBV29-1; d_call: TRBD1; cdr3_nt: TGCAGCGTTGGGCAGGGGGCGAATGGGGCCAACGTCCTGACTTTC; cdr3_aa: CSVGQGANGANVLTF
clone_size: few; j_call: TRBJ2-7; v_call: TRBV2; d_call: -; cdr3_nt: TGTGCCAGCAGCGAAACAGGGGGGGTCTACGAGCAGTACTTC; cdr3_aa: CASSETGGVYEQYF
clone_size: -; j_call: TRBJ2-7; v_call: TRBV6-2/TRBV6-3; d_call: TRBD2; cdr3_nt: TGTGCCAGCAGTGGCCAACCGGGACTAGGGGCGCTTGTCGAGCAGTACTTC; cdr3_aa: CASSGQPGLGALVEQYF
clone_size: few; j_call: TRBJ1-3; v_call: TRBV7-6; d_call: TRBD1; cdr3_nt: TGTGCCAGCAGCCGGAGGAGGGACAGGGCCTTGTCGGGGTACACCATATATTTT; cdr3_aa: CASSRRRDRALSGYTIYF